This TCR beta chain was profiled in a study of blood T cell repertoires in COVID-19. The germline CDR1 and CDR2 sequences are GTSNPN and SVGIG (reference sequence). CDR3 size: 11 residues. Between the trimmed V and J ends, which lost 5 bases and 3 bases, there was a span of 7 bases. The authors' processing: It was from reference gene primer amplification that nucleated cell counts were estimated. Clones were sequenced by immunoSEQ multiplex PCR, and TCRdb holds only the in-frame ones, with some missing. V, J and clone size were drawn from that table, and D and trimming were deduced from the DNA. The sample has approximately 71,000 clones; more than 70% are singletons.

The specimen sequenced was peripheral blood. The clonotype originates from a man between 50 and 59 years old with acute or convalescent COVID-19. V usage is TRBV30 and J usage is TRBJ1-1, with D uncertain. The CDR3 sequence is CAWVQDTEAFF. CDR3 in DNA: TGTGCCTGGGTCCAGGACACTGAAGCTTTCTTT.